A single count supports the clone carrying this T cell receptor (beta chain). Its antigen remains unidentified. Germline-derived CDR1 and CDR2 are SQVTM and ANQGSEA. This CDR3 spans 14 amino acids. Trimming stripped 7 bases from V and 5 bases from J, with 20 bases between. This sample is drawn from a study of OX40 agonist ivuxolimab in advanced cancers. General study points: More expanded clones were seen, on average, in CD8+ T cells than in CD4+.

TCRdb keeps only in-frame clones here, not all; method: immunoSEQ multiplex PCR. The sample holds approximately 66,000 clones; approximately 86% are singletons and the top ten take more than 0.65%. The chain is built from TRBV29-1 and TRBJ1-1, with TRBD1 as a possible D gene (5 bases). Here the sequenced sample was CD4+ or CD8+ T cells sorted from blood, taken in a trial of the OX40 agonist ivuxolimab. The TCR comes from an adult with an advanced solid tumor such as melanoma, head and neck, liver or kidney cancer. The CDR3 nucleotides are TGCAGCGGCAGCCGGGGGTTCCTGGATACTGAAGCTTTCTTT. Residues: CSGSRGFLDTEAFF.